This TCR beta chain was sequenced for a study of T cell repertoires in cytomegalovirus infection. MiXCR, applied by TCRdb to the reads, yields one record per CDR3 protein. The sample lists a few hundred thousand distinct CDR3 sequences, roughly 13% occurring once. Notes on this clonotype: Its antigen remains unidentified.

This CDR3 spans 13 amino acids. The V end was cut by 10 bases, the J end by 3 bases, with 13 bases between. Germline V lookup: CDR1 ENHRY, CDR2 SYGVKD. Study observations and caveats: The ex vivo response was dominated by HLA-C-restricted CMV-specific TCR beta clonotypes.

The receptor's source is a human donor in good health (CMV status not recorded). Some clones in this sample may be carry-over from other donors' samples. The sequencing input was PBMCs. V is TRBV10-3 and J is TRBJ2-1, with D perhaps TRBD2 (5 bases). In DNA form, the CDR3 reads TGTGCCACCCGACTAATCGACTACAATGAGCAGTTCTTC. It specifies CATRLIDYNEQFF.